These 11 T cell receptor beta chains originate from one sample sequenced in a study of blood T cell repertoires in COVID-19. Clones were read by immunoSEQ multiplex PCR, and TCRdb kept only the in-frame ones, dropping some. Among about 300,000 clones listed, 80% to 90% were seen once. The sequencing sample was made of PBMCs or T cells enriched from blood (not recorded which). Receptors originate from a man aged 25 to 40 who had recovered from COVID-19.

The chain couples TRBV19 to TRBJ1-1; unclear D gene. Trimming left V 3 bases short and J 9 bases short, with 14 bases between. The CDR3 is 13 residues long. CDR1 and CDR2 from the germline V gene are LNHDA and SQIVND (reference sequence). The CDR3 nucleotides are TGTGCCAGTAGTATTGTCGGCGGGCGAAAAGCTTTCTTT. Amino acid sequence: CASSIVGGRKAFF.

V usage is TRBV9 and J usage is TRBJ2-3, with TRBD2 matching 8 bases. From germline, CDR1 is SGDLS and CDR2 YYNGEE. The CDR3 sequence is 15 residues long. The V and J ends lost 0 bases and 4 bases, in that order; junction bases with no gene match: 4. CDR3 amino acids: CASSVGGGPPDTQYF. The CDR3 bases are TGTGCCAGCAGCGTAGGCGGGGGGCCCCCAGATACGCAGTATTTT.

V is TRBV7-6 and J is TRBJ2-6, with D possibly TRBD1 on 5 matching bases. In germline, CDR1 is SGHVS, CDR2 FNYEAQ. The CDR3 runs 17 residues. V was trimmed by 3 bases and J by 0 bases, leaving 12 bases between them. CDR3 sequence reads: CASSFSGAGSGANVLTF. The CDR3 DNA follows: TGTGCCAGCAGCTTCAGTGGGGCCGGCTCTGGGGCCAACGTCCTGACTTTC.

The chain joins TRBV19 to TRBJ2-4; no definite D call. Trimming removed 2 bases from V and 5 bases from J, with 10 bases in between. CDR1 LNHDA and CDR2 SQIVND come from the germline V gene (reference sequence). CDR3 length: 14 amino acids. The CDR3, as DNA: TGTGCCAGTAGTATACGCAGGTCGGAAAACATTCAGTACTTC. Its protein product is CASSIRRSENIQYF.

The V and J genes are TRBV6-5 and TRBJ1-4; the D is unclear. The CDR3 runs to 13 residues. CDR1 and CDR2 from the germline V gene are MNHEY and SVGAGI. V shed 7 bases and J shed 4 bases, with 10 bases lying between them. The CDR3 DNA is TGTGCCAGCACGCCAGGTTTTAATGAAAAACTGTTTTTT. Translating gives CASTPGFNEKLFF.

The chain joins TRBV5-1 to TRBJ1-2; maybe TRBD1 (5 bases). CDR3 length equals 15 residues. CDR1 is SGHRS, CDR2 YFSETQ, per germline. V lost 1 base and J lost 4, with 14 bases in between. This CDR3 is CASSLFPGRGYGYTF. The CDR3 nucleotides are TGCGCCAGCAGCTTGTTCCCAGGGAGGGGCTATGGCTACACCTTC.

V and J are TRBV9 and TRBJ1-6, with 12 nucleotides matching TRBD1. The V and J ends lost 3 bases and 7 bases, in that order; junction bases with no gene match: 11. Germline V CDR1 and CDR2: SGDLS, YYNGEE. The CDR3 spans 18 residues. The chain's CDR3 is CASSGKEGQGAVNSPLHF. The CDR3 DNA reads TGTGCCAGCAGCGGAAAAGAGGGACAGGGGGCCGTAAATTCACCCCTCCACTTT.

The CDR3 reads CASSTGLAGGGSGHNEQFF. The CDR3 DNA sequence: TGTGCCAGTAGTACAGGACTAGCGGGAGGCGGGTCGGGACACAATGAGCAGTTCTTC. The genes are TRBV19 and TRBJ2-1, with TRBD2 matching 14 bases. The CDR3 totals 19 residues. The V segment lost 4 bases and the J segment 5 bases; nucleotides outside the gene matches: 13. The germline gives CDR1 LNHDA, CDR2 SQIVND (reference sequence).

The V and J genes are TRBV9 and TRBJ2-7; the match to TRBD1 covers 7 bases. V lost 2 bases and J lost 0; bases outside the gene matches: 5. Looked up from germline, CDR1 is SGDLS and CDR2 is YYNGEE. This CDR3 is 15 amino acids long. The CDR3 sequence is CASSVTGVSSYEQYF. CDR3 bases: TGTGCCAGCAGCGTCACAGGGGTTAGCTCCTACGAGCAGTACTTC.

V is TRBV7-8 and J is TRBJ1-2; a possible D gene is TRBD1 (6 bases). V lost 3 bases, J lost 4 bases, and 9 bases lay in between. Germline assignment: CDR1 SGHVS and CDR2 FQNEAQ. CDR3 length: 13 amino acids. In DNA form, the CDR3 reads TGTGCCAGCAGCTTGGGGGCGGGCTATGGCTACACCTTC. It encodes CASSLGAGYGYTF.

This rearrangement joins TRBV29-1 to TRBJ2-7; 7 bases align to TRBD2. In germline, CDR1 is SQVTM, CDR2 ANQGSEA. The V segment lost 4 bases and the J segment 2 bases; nucleotides outside the gene matches: 5. CDR3 size: 13 residues. CDR3 residues: CSVVWGGPYEQYF. CDR3 sequence (DNA): TGCAGCGTTGTGTGGGGAGGGCCCTACGAGCAGTACTTC.